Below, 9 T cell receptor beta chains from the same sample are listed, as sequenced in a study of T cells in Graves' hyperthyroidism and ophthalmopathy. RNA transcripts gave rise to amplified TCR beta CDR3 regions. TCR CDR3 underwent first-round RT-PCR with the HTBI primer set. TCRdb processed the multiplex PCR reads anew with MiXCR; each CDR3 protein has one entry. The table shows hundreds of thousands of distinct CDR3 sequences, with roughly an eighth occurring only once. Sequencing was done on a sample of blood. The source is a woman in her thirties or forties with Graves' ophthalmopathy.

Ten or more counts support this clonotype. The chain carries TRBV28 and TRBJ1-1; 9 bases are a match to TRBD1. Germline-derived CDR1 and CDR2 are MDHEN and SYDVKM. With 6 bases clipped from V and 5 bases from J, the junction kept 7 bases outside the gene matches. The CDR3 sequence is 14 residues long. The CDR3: CASRVQGARTEAFF. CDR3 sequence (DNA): TGTGCCAGCAGGGTACAGGGGGCGCGGACTGAAGCTTTCTTT.

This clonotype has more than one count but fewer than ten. CDR3 sequence reads: CASRFVGARFF. The CDR3, as DNA: TGTGCCAGCAGATTCGTGGGGGCACGGTTCTTC. J is TRBJ2-1 and V is TRBV6-1, with D perhaps matching TRBD1 (6 bases). This CDR3 comprises 11 residues. With 6 bases removed from V and 15 bases from J, the gap between germline ends came to 15 bases. The germline CDR1 and CDR2 sequences are MNHNS and SASEGT.

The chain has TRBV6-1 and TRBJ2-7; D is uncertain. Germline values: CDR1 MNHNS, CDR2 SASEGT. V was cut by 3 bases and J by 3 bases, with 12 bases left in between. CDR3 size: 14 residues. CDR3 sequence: CASSEFGKRYEQYF. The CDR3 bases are TGTGCCAGCAGTGAGTTTGGAAAGCGCTACGAGCAGTACTTC.

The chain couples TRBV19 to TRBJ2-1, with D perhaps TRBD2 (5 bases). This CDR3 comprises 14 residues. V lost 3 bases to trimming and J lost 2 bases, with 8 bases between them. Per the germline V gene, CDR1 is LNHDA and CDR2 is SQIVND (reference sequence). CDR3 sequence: CASSIGETYNEQFF. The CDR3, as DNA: TGTGCCAGTAGTATCGGGGAGACCTACAATGAGCAGTTCTTC.

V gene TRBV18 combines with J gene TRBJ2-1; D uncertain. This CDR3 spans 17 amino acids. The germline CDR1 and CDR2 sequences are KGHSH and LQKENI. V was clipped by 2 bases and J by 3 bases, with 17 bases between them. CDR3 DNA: TGTGCCAGCTCACCAGGCTTGGCCTATACGTACTACAATGAGCAGTTCTTC. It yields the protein CASSPGLAYTYYNEQFF.

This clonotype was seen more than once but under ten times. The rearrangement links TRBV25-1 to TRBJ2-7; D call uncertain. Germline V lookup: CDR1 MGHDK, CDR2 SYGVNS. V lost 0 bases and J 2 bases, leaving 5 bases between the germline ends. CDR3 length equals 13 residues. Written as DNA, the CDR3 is TGTGCCAGCAGTGAATATGGGACCTACGAGCAGTACTTC. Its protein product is CASSEYGTYEQYF.

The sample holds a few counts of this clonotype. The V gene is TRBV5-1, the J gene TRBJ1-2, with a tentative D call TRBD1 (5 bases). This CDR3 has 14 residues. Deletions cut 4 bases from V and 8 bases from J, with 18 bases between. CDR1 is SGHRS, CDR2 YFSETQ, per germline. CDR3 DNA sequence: TGCGCCAGCAGCACCCGTGGAGGGACTGAGGGCTACACCTTC. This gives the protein CASSTRGGTEGYTF. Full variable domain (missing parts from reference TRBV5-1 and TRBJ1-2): KAGVTQTPRYLIKTRGQQVTLSCSPISGHRSVSWYQQTPGQGLQFLFEYFSETQRNKGNFPGRFSGRQFSNSRSEMNVSTLELGDSALYLCASSTRGGTEGYTFGSGTRLTVV.

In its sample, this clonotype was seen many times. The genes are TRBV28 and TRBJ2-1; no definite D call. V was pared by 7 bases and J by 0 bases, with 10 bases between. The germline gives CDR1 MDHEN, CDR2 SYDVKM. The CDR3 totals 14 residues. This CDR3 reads CASKSISSYNEQFF. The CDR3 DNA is TGTGCCAGCAAATCGATAAGCTCCTACAATGAGCAGTTCTTC. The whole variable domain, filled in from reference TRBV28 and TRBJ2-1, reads DVKVTQSSRYLVKRTGEKVFLECVQDMDHENMFWYRQDPGLGLRLIYFSYDVKMKEKGDIPEGYSVSREKKERFSLILESASTNQTSMYLCASKSISSYNEQFFGPGTRLTVL.

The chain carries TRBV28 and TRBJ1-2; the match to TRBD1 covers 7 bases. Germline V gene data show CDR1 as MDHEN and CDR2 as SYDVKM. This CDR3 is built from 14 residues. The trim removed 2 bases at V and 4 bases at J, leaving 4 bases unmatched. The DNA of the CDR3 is TGTGCCAGCAGTTTAAGGGGGCTTTTCTATGGCTACACCTTC. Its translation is CASSLRGLFYGYTF.